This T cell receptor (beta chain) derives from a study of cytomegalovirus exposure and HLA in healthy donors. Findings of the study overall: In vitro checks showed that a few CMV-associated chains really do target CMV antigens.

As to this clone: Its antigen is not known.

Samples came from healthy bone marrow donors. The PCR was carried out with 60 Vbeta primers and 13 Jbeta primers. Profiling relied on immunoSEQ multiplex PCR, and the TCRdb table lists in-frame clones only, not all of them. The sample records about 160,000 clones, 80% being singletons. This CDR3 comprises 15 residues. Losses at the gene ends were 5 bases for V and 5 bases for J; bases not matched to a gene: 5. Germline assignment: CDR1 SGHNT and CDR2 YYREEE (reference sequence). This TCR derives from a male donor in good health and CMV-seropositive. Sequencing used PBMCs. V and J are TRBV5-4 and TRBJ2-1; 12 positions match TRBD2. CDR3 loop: CASRATSGRNNEQFF. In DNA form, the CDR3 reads TGTGCCAGCAGAGCTACTAGCGGGAGGAACAATGAGCAGTTCTTC.